Shown below are 5 T cell receptor beta chains from a single sample sequenced in a study of molecular identifiers for immune sequencing clone quantification. MiXCR, applied by TCRdb to the PCR reads, yields one record per CDR3 protein. The profile shows about 300,000 distinct CDR3 sequences, roughly a fifth of them singletons. Input material: naive CD8+ T cells from blood, with Jurkat cell RNA spiked in. Subset defined: FACS-sorted CD8+CD4-CCR7+CD45RA+ naive T cells. Every receptor here comes from a human donor in good health. Some libraries in this study had Jurkat cell RNA spiked in.

This clonotype has at least ten counts. The chain recombines TRBV5-5 with TRBJ1-5, with D perhaps TRBD1 (5 bases). The CDR3 totals 14 residues. In germline, CDR1 is SGHKS, CDR2 YYEKEE (reference sequence). The germline V and J ends were trimmed by 0 bases and 3 bases, with 7 bases remaining between them. Here the CDR3 DNA reads TGTGCCAGCAGCTTGGGACAGCTCAATCAGCCCCAGCATTTT. Amino acid sequence: CASSLGQLNQPQHF.

This clonotype was seen repeatedly, ten times or more. The V call is TRBV28, the J call TRBJ1-5, with 11 bases identical to TRBD1. The CDR3 length is 15 residues. The V gene end was trimmed by 5 bases and the J gene end by 5 bases; junction bases not matched to a gene: 5. The germline CDR1 and CDR2 sequences are MDHEN and SYDVKM. CDR3 nucleotide sequence: TGTGCCAGCAGTCTTGGACAGGGGGCTCATCAGCCCCAGCATTTT. This codes for CASSLGQGAHQPQHF. Complete variable domain (other parts from reference TRBV28 and TRBJ1-5): DVKVTQSSRYLVKRTGEKVFLECVQDMDHENMFWYRQDPGLGLRLIYFSYDVKMKEKGDIPEGYSVSREKKERFSLILESASTNQTSMYLCASSLGQGAHQPQHFGDGTRLSIL.

This clonotype was observed a few times. This chain uses TRBV11-2 with TRBJ2-7, with D unresolved. CDR3 length: 12 amino acids. Per germline, CDR1 SGHAT and CDR2 FQNNGV. V dropped 5 bases and J dropped 7 bases, with 12 bases sitting between them. CDR3 DNA: TGTGCCAGCAGCCCGCAGCCTCTGGAGCAGTACTTC. Translated, it gives CASSPQPLEQYF.

Concerning this clonotype itself: With a much larger clone just one base away, this may be a read error. The V and J genes are TRBV2 and TRBJ2-1; 10 bases map to TRBD2. CDR1 is SNHLY and CDR2 is FYNNEI in the germline V gene. The CDR3 has 14 residues. This CDR3 reads CASKRPSGSNEQSF. The CDR3 DNA reads TGTGCCAGCAAACGGCCTAGCGGGAGCAATGAGCAGTCCTTC.

This clonotype was recorded many times. This chain links TRBV7-9 with TRBJ1-1; D may be TRBD1 (5 bases). The CDR3 runs to 15 residues. Trimming pared 4 bases from V and 4 bases from J, leaving 16 bases between. Per the germline V gene, CDR1 is SEHNR and CDR2 is FQNEAQ (reference sequence). The CDR3 reads CASSSSVTVITEAFF. The CDR3 nucleotides are TGTGCCAGCAGCTCTAGCGTGACAGTGATCACTGAAGCTTTCTTT.